These 7 T cell receptor beta chains originate from one sample sequenced in a study of blood T cell repertoires in COVID-19. The assay was immunoSEQ multiplex PCR, and TCRdb's table has in-frame clones only and misses some. The table has approximately 380,000 clones, 88% seen once. The specimen was PBMCs or T cells enriched from blood (not recorded which). These receptors were taken from a woman under 30 who had recovered from COVID-19.

The V gene is TRBV4-2, the J gene TRBJ1-2, with D hard to call. The CDR3 consists of 11 residues. V was trimmed by 0 bases and J by 8 bases, leaving 4 bases between them. In germline, CDR1 is LGHNA, CDR2 YNFKEQ. The CDR3 loop reads CASSQDVGYTF. The CDR3 DNA is TGTGCCAGCAGCCAAGATGTAGGCTACACCTTC.

The V and J genes are TRBV5-1 and TRBJ1-3; 9 bases align to TRBD1. Losses at the gene ends were 2 bases for V and 3 bases for J; bases not matched to a gene: 12. The CDR3 runs to 18 residues. Germline values: CDR1 SGHRS, CDR2 YFSETQ. CDR3 residues: CASSLGATGTGSGNTIYF. CDR3 coding DNA: TGCGCCAGCAGCTTAGGGGCCACCGGGACAGGGAGTGGAAACACCATATATTTT.

This clone came up many times. This sequence joins TRBV10-2 and TRBJ2-1; TRBD2 matches 9 bases. The V and J ends lost 4 bases and 4 bases, in that order; junction bases with no gene match: 2. There are 14 residues in the CDR3. Germline V lookup: CDR1 WSHSY, CDR2 SAAADI. The CDR3: CASSGAGGYNEQFF. DNA for the CDR3: TGCGCCAGCAGTGGAGCGGGGGGTTACAATGAGCAGTTCTTC.

This chain links TRBV7-6 with TRBJ2-3; D is unresolved. Germline loops: CDR1 SGHVS, CDR2 FNYEAQ. CDR3 length equals 12 residues. Trimming stripped 2 bases from V and 8 bases from J, with 8 bases between. This CDR3 reads CASSLSIGTQYF. The CDR3 coding sequence is TGTGCCAGCAGCTTATCCATCGGTACGCAGTATTTT.

Regarding this clone: A read error is likely, as this CDR3 ends without the conserved phenylalanine or tryptophan. No DNA is shown, since the ends of the CDR3 on it are uncertain; the CDR3 is the one TCRdb lists. The chain links TRBV6-1 to TRBJ1-1; TRBD1 is the table's D call and was not checked against the DNA. The CDR3 sequence runs 15 residues, both termini included. Germline CDR1 is MNHNS and CDR2 is SASEGT. CDR3 protein: CASSEARVDRVVFVS.

The rearrangement links TRBV5-1 to TRBJ2-4; weak D call: TRBD2 (5 bases). This CDR3 is 17 amino acids long. Germline V lookup: CDR1 SGHRS, CDR2 YFSETQ. V lost 2 bases to trimming and J lost 0 bases, with 15 bases between them. The CDR3 DNA is TGCGCCAGCAGCTTTGAGGGTGGGAATATAGCCAAAAACATTCAGTACTTC. Translated: CASSFEGGNIAKNIQYF.

The chain links TRBV7-6 to TRBJ2-5; no firm D call. Between the trimmed V and J ends, which lost 0 bases and 2 bases, there was a span of 10 bases. CDR1 is SGHVS, CDR2 FNYEAQ, per germline. The CDR3 is made up of 15 amino acids. CDR3 sequence reads: CASSLAISPQETQYF. The CDR3 bases are TGTGCCAGCAGCTTAGCTATTAGTCCTCAAGAGACCCAGTACTTC.